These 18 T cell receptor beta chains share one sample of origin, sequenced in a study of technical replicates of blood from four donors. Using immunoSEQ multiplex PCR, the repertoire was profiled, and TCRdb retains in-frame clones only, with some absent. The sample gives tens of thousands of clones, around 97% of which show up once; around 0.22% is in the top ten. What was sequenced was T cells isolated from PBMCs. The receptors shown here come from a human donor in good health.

For the CDR3, the DNA is TGTGCCAGTAGTATTAAACTAGCGGGGGGACGGGTCGAGACCCAGTACTTC. As protein: CASSIKLAGGRVETQYF. This chain joins TRBV19 and TRBJ2-5, with 12 bases that match TRBD2. Germline V gene data show CDR1 as LNHDA and CDR2 as SQIVND (reference sequence). The CDR3 is made up of 17 amino acids. Trimming cost V 3 bases and J 5 bases; bases outside gene matches: 10.

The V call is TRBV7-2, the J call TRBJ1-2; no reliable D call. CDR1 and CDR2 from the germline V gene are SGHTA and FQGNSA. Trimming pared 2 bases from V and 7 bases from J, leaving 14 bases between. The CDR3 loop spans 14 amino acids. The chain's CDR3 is CASSLQNPLRGYTF. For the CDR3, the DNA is TGTGCCAGCAGCTTACAGAACCCTCTCCGTGGCTACACCTTC.

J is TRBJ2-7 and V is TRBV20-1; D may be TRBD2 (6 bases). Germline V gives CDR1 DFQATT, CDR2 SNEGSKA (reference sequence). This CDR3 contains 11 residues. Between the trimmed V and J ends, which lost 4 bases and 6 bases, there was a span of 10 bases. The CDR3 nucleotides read TGCAGTGCTATGGGGGGTACCGAGCAGTACTTC. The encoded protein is CSAMGGTEQYF.

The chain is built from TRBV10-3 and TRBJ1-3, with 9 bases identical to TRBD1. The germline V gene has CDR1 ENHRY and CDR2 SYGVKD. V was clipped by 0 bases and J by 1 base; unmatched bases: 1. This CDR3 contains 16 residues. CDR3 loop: CAISESGTGSGNTIYF. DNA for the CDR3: TGTGCCATCAGTGAGTCCGGGACAGGGTCTGGAAACACCATATATTTT.

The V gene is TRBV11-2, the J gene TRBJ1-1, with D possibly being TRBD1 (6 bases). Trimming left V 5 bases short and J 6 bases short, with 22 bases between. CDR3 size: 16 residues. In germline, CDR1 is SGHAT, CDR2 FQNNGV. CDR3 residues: CASSLGDPGDGAEAFF. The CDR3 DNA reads TGTGCCAGCAGCCTGGGGGACCCAGGGGACGGGGCTGAAGCTTTCTTT.

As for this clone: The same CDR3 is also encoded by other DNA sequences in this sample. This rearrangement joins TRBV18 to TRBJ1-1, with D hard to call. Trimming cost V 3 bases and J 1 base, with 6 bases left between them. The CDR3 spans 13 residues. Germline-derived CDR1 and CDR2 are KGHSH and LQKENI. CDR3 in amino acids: CASSPAGNTEAFF. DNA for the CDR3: TGTGCCAGCTCACCGGCGGGGAACACTGAAGCTTTCTTT.

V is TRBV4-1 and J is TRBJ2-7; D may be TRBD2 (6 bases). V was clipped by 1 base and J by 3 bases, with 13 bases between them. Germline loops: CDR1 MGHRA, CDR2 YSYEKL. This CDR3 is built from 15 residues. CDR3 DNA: TGCGCCAGCAGCCAAGTGGGGGGAAGGAGCTACGAGCAGTACTTC. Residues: CASSQVGGRSYEQYF.

CDR3 sequence (DNA): TGTGCCACAGTCCAGGGCGAAGGCCCCTACGAGCAGTACTTC. Its translation is CATVQGEGPYEQYF. The rearrangement uses TRBV25-1 and TRBJ2-7, with a possible D match to TRBD1 (5 bases). This CDR3 comprises 14 residues. V gave up 10 bases and J gave up 2 bases, with 18 bases separating them. The germline V gene has CDR1 MGHDK and CDR2 SYGVNS.

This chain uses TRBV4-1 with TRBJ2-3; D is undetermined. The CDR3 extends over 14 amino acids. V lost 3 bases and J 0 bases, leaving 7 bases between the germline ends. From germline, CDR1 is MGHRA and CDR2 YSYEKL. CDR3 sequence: CASSHSRSTDTQYF. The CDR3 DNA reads TGCGCCAGCAGCCACTCGCGGAGCACAGATACGCAGTATTTT.

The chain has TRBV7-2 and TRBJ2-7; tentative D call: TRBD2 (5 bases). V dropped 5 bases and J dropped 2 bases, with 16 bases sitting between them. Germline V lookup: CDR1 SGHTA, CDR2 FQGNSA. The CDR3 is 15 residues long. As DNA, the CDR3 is TGTGCCAGCAGCCTCCTAGAGGGTTCCACCTACGAGCAGTACTTC. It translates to CASSLLEGSTYEQYF.

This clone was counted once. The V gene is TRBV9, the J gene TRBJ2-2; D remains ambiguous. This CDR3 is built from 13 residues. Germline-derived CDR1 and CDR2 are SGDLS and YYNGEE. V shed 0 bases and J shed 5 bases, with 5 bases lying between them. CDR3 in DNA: TGTGCCAGCAGCGTAGGTTCGACCGGGGAGCTGTTTTTT. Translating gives CASSVGSTGELFF.

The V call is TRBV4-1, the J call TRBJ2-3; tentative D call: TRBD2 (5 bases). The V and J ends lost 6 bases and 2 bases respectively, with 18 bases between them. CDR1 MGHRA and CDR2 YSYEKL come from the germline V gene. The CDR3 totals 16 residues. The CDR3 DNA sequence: TGCGCCAGCAGACCGGGGTTCCTTTCCCACACAGATACGCAGTATTTT. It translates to CASRPGFLSHTDTQYF.

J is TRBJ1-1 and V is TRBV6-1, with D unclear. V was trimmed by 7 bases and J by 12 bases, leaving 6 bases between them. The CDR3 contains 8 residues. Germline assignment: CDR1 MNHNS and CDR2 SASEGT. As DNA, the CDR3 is TGTGCCAGCACGGTATCTTTCTTT. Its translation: CASTVSFF.

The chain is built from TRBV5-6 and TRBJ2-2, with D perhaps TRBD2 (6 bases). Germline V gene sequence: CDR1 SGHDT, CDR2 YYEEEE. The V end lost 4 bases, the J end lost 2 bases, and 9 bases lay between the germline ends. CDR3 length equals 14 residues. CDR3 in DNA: TGTGCCAGCAGCGGGACTCTTAACACCGGGGAGCTGTTTTTT. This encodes CASSGTLNTGELFF.

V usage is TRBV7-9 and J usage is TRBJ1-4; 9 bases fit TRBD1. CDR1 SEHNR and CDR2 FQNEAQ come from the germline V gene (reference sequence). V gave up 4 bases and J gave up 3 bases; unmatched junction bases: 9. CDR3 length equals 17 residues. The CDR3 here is CASSSSGQGRANEKLFF. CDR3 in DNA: TGTGCCAGCAGCTCATCGGGACAGGGAAGGGCTAATGAAAAACTGTTTTTT.

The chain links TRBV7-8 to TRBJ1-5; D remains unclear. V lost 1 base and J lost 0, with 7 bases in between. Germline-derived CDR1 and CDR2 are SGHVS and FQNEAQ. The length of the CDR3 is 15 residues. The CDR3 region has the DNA TGTGCCAGCAGCTTAGAGAGCCTTAGCAATCAGCCCCAGCATTTT. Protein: CASSLESLSNQPQHF.

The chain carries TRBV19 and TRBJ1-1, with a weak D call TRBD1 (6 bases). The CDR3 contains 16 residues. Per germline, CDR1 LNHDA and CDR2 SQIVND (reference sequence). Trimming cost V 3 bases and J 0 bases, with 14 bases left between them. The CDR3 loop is CASSIRYDRMNTEAFF. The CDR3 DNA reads TGTGCCAGTAGTATCAGATACGACAGGATGAACACTGAAGCTTTCTTT.

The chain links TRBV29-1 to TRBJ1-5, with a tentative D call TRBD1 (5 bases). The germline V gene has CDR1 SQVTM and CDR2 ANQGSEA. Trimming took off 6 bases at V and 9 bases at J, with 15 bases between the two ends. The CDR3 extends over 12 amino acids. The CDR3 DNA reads TGCAGCGTCAAGGGAGGCGGGGGGCCCCAGCATTTT. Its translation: CSVKGGGGPQHF.